The 8 T cell receptor beta chains reported below all come from one sample, sequenced in a study of T-cell memory formation after mild COVID-19. Each CDR3 protein is one row after TCRdb ran MiXCR on the 5' RACE reads. The sample includes under 550,000 distinct CDR3 sequences, 18% of them seen just once. Sequenced sample: PBMCs or a T cell subset sorted from them (not recorded which). All receptors come from an adult woman who had mild COVID-19 (a few samples of this study predate the infection). Cell type and time point are not known.

The chain combines TRBV6-2 or TRBV6-3 with TRBJ2-7; TRBD1 matches 7 bases. This CDR3 has 15 residues. The trim removed 5 bases at V and 1 base at J, leaving 8 bases unmatched. Per the germline V gene, CDR1 is MNHEY and CDR2 is SVGEGT. CDR3 DNA: TGTGCCAGCAGTGAGGACAGGACGCAGTCCTACGAGCAGTACTTC. This gives the protein CASSEDRTQSYEQYF.

The DNA of the CDR3 is TGTGCCATCAGTCCACGGACAGGGAGAACCTACGAGCAGTACTTC. Amino acids: CAISPRTGRTYEQYF. The chain links TRBV10-3 to TRBJ2-7; 8 nucleotides agree with TRBD1. Germline CDR1 ENHRY, CDR2 SYGVKD. The CDR3 is 15 residues long. V lost 5 bases to trimming and J lost 2 bases; unmatched junction nucleotides: 8.

This clonotype appeared a few times. The V gene is TRBV27, the J gene TRBJ2-3, with TRBD2 matching 11 bases. V was pared by 7 bases and J by 4 bases, with 10 bases of the junction left unmatched. This CDR3 spans 16 amino acids. CDR1 and CDR2 from the germline V gene are MNHEY and SMNVEV (reference sequence). CDR3: CASTRLAGYFADTQYF. The CDR3 coding sequence is TGTGCCAGCACTAGACTAGCGGGATATTTTGCAGATACGCAGTATTTT.

The V and J genes are TRBV11-2 and TRBJ2-1; 12 nucleotides line up with TRBD2. Germline CDR1 is SGHAT and CDR2 is FQNNGV. J lost 7 bases, V lost 1 base, and 8 bases had no gene match. The CDR3 length is 17 residues. CDR3 protein: CASSLGSSGREVNEQFF. CDR3 DNA sequence: TGTGCCAGCAGCTTAGGCTCTAGCGGGAGGGAGGTTAATGAGCAGTTCTTC.

This rearrangement joins TRBV18 to TRBJ2-1; 8 bases match TRBD2. J gave up 5 bases and V 3 bases, and 6 bases lay outside the gene matches. Germline assignment: CDR1 KGHSH and CDR2 LQKENI. The CDR3 length is 15 residues. The CDR3 loop reads CASSPSGGAHNEQFF. CDR3 DNA: TGTGCCAGCTCACCTTCCGGGGGGGCCCACAATGAGCAGTTCTTC.

This clonotype came up once. The chain carries TRBV6-6 and TRBJ2-7; possibly TRBD1 for D (6 bases). In germline, CDR1 is MNHNY, CDR2 SVGAGI (reference sequence). Trimming stripped 9 bases from V and 2 bases from J, with 17 bases between. CDR3 length: 14 residues. This chain's CDR3 is CASWPGTRTYEQYF. DNA for the CDR3: TGTGCCAGTTGGCCAGGGACACGTACCTACGAGCAGTACTTC.

V usage is TRBV29-1 and J usage is TRBJ1-1; TRBD1 might be the D (6 bases). Trimming left V 6 bases short and J 0 bases short, with 11 bases between. CDR1 and CDR2 (germline): SQVTM, ANQGSEA. The CDR3 is made up of 13 amino acids. The CDR3 DNA follows: TGCAGCGTCGGACAGAGCATGAACACTGAAGCTTTCTTT. Its protein product is CSVGQSMNTEAFF.

This clonotype was seen only a few times. This chain uses TRBV5-4 with TRBJ2-3; either TRBD1 or TRBD2 may fit D (5 bases each). Trimming removed 0 bases from V and 5 bases from J, with 10 bases in between. Per the germline V gene, CDR1 is SGHNT and CDR2 is YYREEE (reference sequence). This CDR3 has 14 amino acids. The CDR3 spells CASSLEPGRDTQYF. CDR3 DNA: TGTGCCAGCAGCTTGGAGCCGGGGCGAGATACGCAGTATTTT.